This entry concerns a single T cell receptor beta chain. Its specificity is not known. The data are from a study of Tregs in tolerant kidney transplant recipients. General study findings and limits: The most relevant donor-specific Treg TCRbeta repertoire apparently came from expansion with activated donor B cells. Biological reproducibility was not directly addressed, but technical replication error appeared minimal.

CDR1 is SGHVS, CDR2 FQNEAQ, per germline. This CDR3 comprises 13 residues. CD4+CD25+CD127- Tregs, CD4+CD25- non-Tregs, CD4 and CD8 cells were sorted. Method: immunoSEQ multiplex PCR; TCRdb's copy keeps in-frame clones and lacks some. This table has some 80,000 clones, roughly 98% appearing once. This sequence joins TRBV7-8 and TRBJ2-5; unclear D gene. The J call may be incorrect, as the DNA end agrees better with TRBJ2-7. The starting material was CD4+ T cells from blood, obtained before the transplant. This TCR derives from a human donor who received a combined kidney and bone marrow transplant. The chain's CDR3 is CASSPRSSYEQYF. CDR3 nucleotide sequence: TGTGCCAGCAGCCCAAGGAGCTCCTACGAGCAGTACTTC.